The 3 T cell receptor beta chains below come from one sample, sequenced in a study of T cell responses to AZD1222 COVID-19 vaccine. TCRdb keeps only in-frame clones here, not all; method: immunoSEQ multiplex PCR. Found here are approximately 140,000 clones, about 95% of them singletons; the top ten hold 0.95% to 1.5%. The sequences come from peripheral blood, collected on day 0 of AZD1222 vaccination. The source is an adult in good health.

The chain recombines TRBV6-2 or TRBV6-3 with TRBJ2-5; no definite D call. CDR1 MNHEY and CDR2 SVGEGT come from the germline V gene. The CDR3 contains 12 residues. The ends were cut back, 3 bases at V and 4 bases at J, with 6 bases in the middle. The CDR3 region has the DNA TGTGCCAGCAGTTATACAGCAGAGACCCAGTACTTC. Translated: CASSYTAETQYF.

This chain connects TRBV5-8 to TRBJ1-4; tentatively, D is TRBD1 (6 bases). The CDR3 is made up of 15 amino acids. V lost 7 bases, J lost 3 bases, and 16 bases lay in between. Germline-derived CDR1 and CDR2 are SGHTS and YDEGEE. CDR3 protein: CASDSQGWANEKLFF. The CDR3 DNA is TGTGCCAGCGATTCCCAGGGGTGGGCTAATGAAAAACTGTTTTTT.

V is TRBV4-2 and J is TRBJ1-2; possibly TRBD1 for D (6 bases). In germline, CDR1 is LGHNA, CDR2 YNFKEQ. Deletions cut 3 bases from V and 4 bases from J, with 15 bases between. The CDR3 length is 15 residues. The CDR3 DNA is TGTGCCAGCAGCCAGGCGGACAGAAATCCCTATGGCTACACCTTC. Translation gives CASSQADRNPYGYTF.